A single sample is the source of the 30 T cell receptor beta chains below, sequenced in a study of patients and donors after allogeneic stem cell transplantation. From the RT-PCR reads, TCRdb called clonotypes with MiXCR, one entry per CDR3 protein. The sample consists of about a million distinct CDR3 sequences, more than 15% of them appearing once. The specimen sequenced was blood, either unsorted or a sorted T cell fraction (not recorded which). The origin of the receptors is a human donor who was either an allogeneic HSCT recipient or a stem cell or donor lymphocyte infusion donor (not recorded which). It is not recorded whose cells these are; they may come from a transplant donor.

This clonotype was picked up a small number of times. The chain is built from TRBV20-1 and TRBJ2-5; 7 nucleotides line up with TRBD2. The CDR3 sequence is 16 residues long. The germline gives CDR1 DFQATT, CDR2 SNEGSKA (reference sequence). The trim removed 2 bases at V and 7 bases at J, leaving 16 bases unmatched. CDR3 residues: CSARSYPVGVAGTQYF. In nucleotides, the CDR3 is TGCAGTGCTAGATCCTACCCGGTGGGGGTAGCGGGGACCCAGTACTTC.

The chain is built from TRBV25-1 and TRBJ1-3; no clear D. Between the trimmed V and J ends, which lost 0 bases and 4 bases, there was a span of 4 bases. The CDR3 runs to 13 residues. CDR1 is MGHDK and CDR2 is SYGVNS in the germline V gene. In nucleotides, the CDR3 is TGTGCCAGCAGTGAATATGGCGGAAACACCATATATTTT. It is translated as CASSEYGGNTIYF.

The genes are TRBV6-4 and TRBJ1-1, with unresolved D. Per germline, CDR1 MRHNA and CDR2 SNTAGT. The CDR3 has 10 amino acids. Between the trimmed V and J ends, which lost 6 bases and 11 bases, there was a span of 10 bases. The CDR3: CASRQSWAFF. The CDR3 nucleotides are TGTGCCAGCAGGCAATCTTGGGCTTTCTTT.

This clonotype was counted ten times or more. The rearrangement joins TRBV12-3 or TRBV12-4 to TRBJ2-7, with D possibly matching TRBD1 (5 bases). The CDR3 has 13 amino acids. Trimming took 4 bases from V and 5 from J, leaving 12 bases between them. This CDR3 is CASSSRGGDEQYF. DNA for the CDR3: TGTGCCAGCAGTTCTAGGGGTGGGGACGAGCAGTACTTC.

This rearrangement joins TRBV28 to TRBJ2-5, with 7 bases matching TRBD2. Germline-derived CDR1 and CDR2 are MDHEN and SYDVKM. This CDR3 is 14 amino acids long. The J segment lost 4 bases and the V segment lost 1 base, leaving 3 bases of the junction unmatched. CDR3 in DNA: TGTGCCAGCAGTTTATTCGCTAGCGGAGAGACCCAGTACTTC. Its protein product is CASSLFASGETQYF.

This clonotype was seen more than once but under ten times. The gene calls are TRBV6-1 and TRBJ1-5, with 7 bases identical to TRBD1. J gave up 8 bases and V 2 bases, and 18 bases lay outside the gene matches. In germline, CDR1 is MNHNS, CDR2 SASEGT. The CDR3 has 18 residues. The CDR3 here is CASSERGVGRDSVEPQHF. CDR3 sequence (DNA): TGTGCCAGCAGTGAAAGGGGAGTGGGACGGGACAGTGTCGAGCCCCAGCATTTT.

The V gene is TRBV5-6, the J gene TRBJ2-6; the D call may be TRBD1 or TRBD2 (5 bases each). The length of the CDR3 is 18 residues. From germline, CDR1 is SGHDT and CDR2 YYEEEE. Between the trimmed V and J ends, which lost 3 bases and 0 bases, there was a span of 16 bases. The CDR3 sequence is CASSSVRAGSSGANVLTF. The CDR3 nucleotides read TGTGCCAGCAGCTCTGTCAGGGCTGGGAGCTCTGGGGCCAACGTCCTGACTTTC.

This clonotype was observed once. The chain links TRBV2 to TRBJ2-1, with no clear D. V was cut by 0 bases and J by 12 bases, with 9 bases left in between. CDR1 and CDR2 from the germline V gene are SNHLY and FYNNEI. The length of the CDR3 is 12 residues. The CDR3, as DNA: TGTGCCAGCAGTGAAGCCAGCTGGGCGCAGTTCTTC. It is translated as CASSEASWAQFF.

V usage is TRBV7-2 and J usage is TRBJ2-2, with TRBD2 matching 8 bases. The CDR3 is made up of 17 amino acids. The V segment lost 3 bases and the J segment 2 bases; nucleotides outside the gene matches: 8. Germline V gene lookup returns CDR1 SGHTA and CDR2 FQGNSA. This CDR3 reads CASSFLQLADNTGELFF. The CDR3 nucleotides read TGTGCCAGCAGCTTCTTACAACTAGCGGACAACACCGGGGAGCTGTTTTTT.

The chain uses TRBV7-8 and TRBJ1-1; D unresolved. The germline gives CDR1 SGHVS, CDR2 FQNEAQ. V lost 4 bases and J 1 base, leaving 10 bases between the germline ends. The CDR3 runs to 14 residues. CDR3 sequence reads: CASSYLSPNTEAFF. CDR3 sequence (DNA): TGTGCCAGCAGCTATCTAAGTCCGAACACTGAAGCTTTCTTT.

The chain employs TRBV19 and TRBJ1-1; 10 bases agree with TRBD1. CDR1 and CDR2 from the germline V gene are LNHDA and SQIVND (reference sequence). V shed 7 bases, J shed 1 base, and the junction held 12 bases outside the gene matches. The CDR3 covers 17 residues. The chain's CDR3 is CASNDFGTGASNTEAFF. DNA for the CDR3: TGTGCCAGTAACGACTTTGGGACAGGGGCCTCGAACACTGAAGCTTTCTTT.

This chain uses TRBV30 with TRBJ2-6; no clear D. The CDR3 runs 13 residues. V lost 6 bases and J 0 bases, leaving 6 bases between the germline ends. CDR1 and CDR2 (germline): GTSNPN, SVGIG (reference sequence). The DNA for the CDR3 is TGTGCCTGTGGGCCCTCTGGGGCCAACGTCCTGACTTTC. This codes for CACGPSGANVLTF.

This clonotype appeared a few times. The rearrangement joins TRBV20-1 to TRBJ2-5; D remains unclear. The length of the CDR3 is 13 residues. With 4 bases removed from V and 2 bases from J, the gap between germline ends came to 11 bases. Germline V CDR1 and CDR2: DFQATT, SNEGSKA (reference sequence). CDR3 bases: TGCAGTGCTATTACAAGAGTTCAAGAGACCCAGTACTTC. Translated: CSAITRVQETQYF.

The rearrangement links TRBV11-2 to TRBJ2-4, with D unclear. The CDR3 loop spans 14 amino acids. Per the germline V gene, CDR1 is SGHAT and CDR2 is FQNNGV. V was shortened by 3 bases and J by 4 bases, with 10 bases between the two germline ends. This chain's CDR3 is CASSFRAEKNIQYF. The CDR3 DNA reads TGTGCCAGCAGCTTTCGTGCTGAAAAAAACATTCAGTACTTC.

This clonotype showed up just a few times. The chain is built from TRBV18 and TRBJ2-1; 10 bases line up with TRBD1. The CDR3 extends over 14 amino acids. From germline, CDR1 is KGHSH and CDR2 LQKENI. J gave up 9 bases and V 5 bases, and 7 bases lay outside the gene matches. The DNA for the CDR3 is TGTGCCAGCTCAGGAAAGACAGGGGGCCCTGAGCAGTTCTTC. Translated, it gives CASSGKTGGPEQFF.

Only a few counts were recorded for this clonotype. The chain is built from TRBV20-1 and TRBJ2-7; D gene unclear. The CDR3 is 15 residues long. V was cut by 3 bases and J by 3 bases, with 18 bases left in between. CDR1 and CDR2 from the germline V gene are DFQATT and SNEGSKA (reference sequence). CDR3 sequence: CSARGSGLSVYEQYF. Here the CDR3 DNA reads TGCAGTGCTAGGGGGTCAGGCTTAAGTGTCTACGAGCAGTACTTC.

This clonotype was counted a few times. The V gene is TRBV6-2 or TRBV6-3, the J gene TRBJ1-5, with D tentatively TRBD1 (5 bases). This CDR3 has 15 amino acids. Trimming cost V 8 bases and J 2 bases, with 16 bases left between them. The germline CDR1 and CDR2 sequences are MNHEY and SVGEGT. This CDR3 reads CASQVRQGGNQPQHF. Written as DNA, the CDR3 is TGTGCCAGCCAGGTACGTCAGGGAGGCAATCAGCCCCAGCATTTT.

A few counts support this clonotype. The chain carries TRBV20-1 and TRBJ2-2; D uncertain. The CDR3 totals 15 residues. From germline, CDR1 is DFQATT and CDR2 SNEGSKA (reference sequence). Trimming stripped 0 bases from V and 1 base from J, with 9 bases between. The CDR3 reads CSARDSRKNTGELFF. CDR3 DNA sequence: TGCAGTGCTAGAGATTCGCGGAAGAACACCGGGGAGCTGTTTTTT.

This clonotype was counted at least ten times. The chain has TRBV5-1 and TRBJ2-7; D call uncertain. The CDR3 is 14 residues long. The germline V and J ends were trimmed by 2 bases and 3 bases, with 12 bases remaining between them. The germline CDR1 and CDR2 sequences are SGHRS and YFSETQ. The CDR3 loop is CASSFASALYEQYF. The CDR3 bases are TGCGCCAGCAGCTTTGCAAGCGCCCTCTACGAGCAGTACTTC.

This clonotype turned up a few times. This chain uses TRBV27 with TRBJ2-1; D is perhaps TRBD1 or TRBD2 (5 bases each). V shed 5 bases and J shed 6 bases, with 11 bases lying between them. CDR1 is MNHEY and CDR2 is SMNVEV in the germline V gene (reference sequence). The CDR3 is made up of 13 amino acids. Here the CDR3 reads CASSPGTRNEQFF. CDR3 bases: TGTGCCAGCAGTCCGGGGACCCGCAATGAGCAGTTCTTC.

This clonotype was recorded at least ten times. This rearrangement joins TRBV6-2 or TRBV6-3 to TRBJ2-7, with D hard to call. The germline V gene encodes CDR1 MNHEY and CDR2 SVGEGT. The CDR3 length is 14 residues. Trimming removed 4 bases from V and 0 bases from J, with 10 bases in between. This CDR3 is CASSLSPSSYEQYF. CDR3 nucleotides: TGTGCCAGCAGTTTGTCCCCGAGCTCCTACGAGCAGTACTTC.

This chain links TRBV6-2 or TRBV6-3 with TRBJ2-4; weak D call: TRBD2 (5 bases). V was trimmed by 5 bases and J by 3 bases, leaving 17 bases between them. Germline-derived CDR1 and CDR2 are MNHEY and SVGEGT. The CDR3 runs 16 residues. The CDR3 DNA follows: TGTGCCAGCAGTCCCTTCCGGGAACTCCTCAAAAACATTCAGTACTTC. Its protein is CASSPFRELLKNIQYF.

This chain uses TRBV5-6 with TRBJ2-2; D is unresolved. This CDR3 is built from 16 residues. Deletions cut 1 base from V and 1 base from J, with 11 bases between. Germline CDR1 reads SGHDT; CDR2 reads YYEEEE. CDR3 bases: TGTGCCAGCAGCTTGATTTGGAGTGAGAACACCGGGGAGCTGTTTTTT. Its translation is CASSLIWSENTGELFF.

This chain connects TRBV4-1 to TRBJ1-2; TRBD1 matches 9 bases. V lost 1 base to trimming and J lost 8 bases; unmatched junction nucleotides: 5. The germline gives CDR1 MGHRA, CDR2 YSYEKL. The CDR3 is 14 residues long. CDR3 DNA sequence: TGCGCCAGCAGCCAAGCACAGGGGGCTTACGGCTACACCTTC. Protein sequence: CASSQAQGAYGYTF.

The sample holds a few counts of this clonotype. The genes are TRBV29-1 and TRBJ2-2; D uncertain. Germline CDR1 is SQVTM and CDR2 is ANQGSEA. Trimming took 3 bases from V and 7 from J, leaving 12 bases between them. The CDR3 is made up of 13 amino acids. CDR3 region: CSVEAPGYGELFF. The CDR3 DNA is TGCAGCGTTGAGGCCCCCGGATACGGGGAGCTGTTTTTT.

This rearrangement joins TRBV2 to TRBJ2-2; D uncertain. V gave up 10 bases and J gave up 4 bases, with 19 bases separating them. This CDR3 has 15 residues. CDR1 and CDR2 (germline): SNHLY, FYNNEI. CDR3 protein: CATDMHGLSTGELFF. CDR3 sequence (DNA): TGTGCCACTGACATGCATGGTTTGAGCACCGGGGAGCTGTTTTTT.

Many counts were recorded for this clonotype. V and J are TRBV20-1 and TRBJ2-4; D is ambiguous. The germline V and J ends were trimmed by 4 bases and 2 bases, with 12 bases remaining between them. Germline V gene sequence: CDR1 DFQATT, CDR2 SNEGSKA (reference sequence). The CDR3 length is 14 residues. CDR3 DNA sequence: TGCAGTGCTATAGTTATGGTTTCCAAAAACATTCAGTACTTC. It yields the protein CSAIVMVSKNIQYF.

The chain uses TRBV20-1 and TRBJ2-5; D remains ambiguous. V was cut by 1 base and J by 6 bases, with 15 bases left in between. The CDR3 is 14 amino acids. Germline V gives CDR1 DFQATT, CDR2 SNEGSKA (reference sequence). The CDR3 sequence: CSARGVRLLQTQYF. As DNA, the CDR3 is TGCAGTGCTAGAGGGGTCCGATTACTACAGACCCAGTACTTC.

This clonotype was picked up many times. The genes are TRBV12-3 or TRBV12-4 and TRBJ1-4, with a possible D match to TRBD1 (5 bases). CDR3 length: 15 amino acids. Trimming stripped 6 bases from V and 4 bases from J, with 15 bases between. CDR3 nucleotide sequence: TGTGCCAGCAGATGGGGGGATCCTATTAATGAAAAACTGTTTTTT. Encoded protein: CASRWGDPINEKLFF.

This rearrangement joins TRBV3-1 to TRBJ2-3; possibly TRBD1 or TRBD2 for D (6 bases each). The CDR3 has 15 residues. Trimming removed 4 bases from V and 5 bases from J, with 16 bases in between. Germline loops: CDR1 LGHDT, CDR2 YNNKEL (reference sequence). Here the CDR3 reads CASSPGGRVGDTQYF. The CDR3 region has the DNA TGTGCCAGCAGCCCCGGGGGCCGTGTGGGAGATACGCAGTATTTT.